This T cell receptor beta chain appears in the sequencing data of a study of blood T cell repertoires in COVID-19. On the study more broadly: Both acute and convalescent COVID-19 samples were obtained from the United States, Italy and Spain.

Original handling: Scientists estimated how many nucleated cells there were by amplifying reference gene primers. The data were produced by immunoSEQ multiplex PCR, yet TCRdb's version contains in-frame clones alone and is incomplete. D and trimming were read from the DNA, whereas the V and J calls and clone size are those reported in that table. The sample yields about 230,000 clones, roughly 80% seen once. The length of the CDR3 is 15 residues. V shed 3 bases and J 2 bases; nucleotides not matched to a gene: 6. Germline lookup yields CDR1 MDHEN and CDR2 SYDVKM. The source is a woman at least 80 years old with acute or convalescent COVID-19. Sequenced input: peripheral blood. V is TRBV28 and J is TRBJ1-2, with 7 nucleotides matching TRBD1. The CDR3 protein is CASSFPKGANYGYTF. Written as DNA, the CDR3 is TGTGCCAGCAGTTTCCCGAAGGGGGCAAACTATGGCTACACCTTC.